The rows below give T cell receptor beta chains drawn from one sample of a study of T cell repertoires in ileal Crohn's disease. Measured with immunoSEQ multiplex PCR; TCRdb has only the in-frame clones, and not every one. The repertoire consists of approximately 7,400 clones, with roughly 80% occurring once and the leading ten covering roughly 7%. Source material: ileal tissue. The receptors were sampled from an adult with Crohn's disease. Each CDR3 is given with its conserved first and last residue. Fields, in order: V gene, J gene, CDR3 protein.

V: TRBV30
J: TRBJ2-2
CDR3: CAWSPDRVGTGELFF

V: TRBV27
J: TRBJ2-1
CDR3: CASSLIAGTERANEQFF

V: TRBV18
J: TRBJ2-1
CDR3: CASSPGGGNEQFF

V: TRBV10-1
J: TRBJ2-3
CDR3: CASSERTSGRTDTQYF

V: TRBV1
J: TRBJ2-5
CDR3: CTSSQVRRPQETQYF

V: TRBV7-9
J: TRBJ2-3
CDR3: CASSRADTQYF

V: TRBV19
J: TRBJ2-5
CDR3: CASSATSRETQYF

V: TRBV7-2
J: TRBJ2-3
CDR3: CASSRGGKDTQYF

V: TRBV10-3
J: TRBJ1-2
CDR3: CATSTGGAFGYTF

V: TRBV29-1
J: TRBJ2-3
CDR3: CSVEAGNTDTQYF

V: TRBV7-2
J: TRBJ2-5
CDR3: CASSYGGNQETQYF

V: TRBV27
J: TRBJ1-1
CDR3: CASSLNRVGNTEAFF

V: TRBV28
J: TRBJ1-6
CDR3: CASSLNRVNSPLHF

V: TRBV7-9
J: TRBJ2-3
CDR3: CASNRVGRGHTDTQYF

V: TRBV13
J: TRBJ2-7
CDR3: CASSLRDSTDEQYF

V: TRBV15
J: TRBJ1-3
CDR3: CATSRDPRGNTIYF

V: TRBV11-3
J: TRBJ2-6
CDR3: CASSFAASASSGANVLTF

V: TRBV6-1
J: TRBJ1-1
CDR3: CASSESEGASTEAFF

V: TRBV30
J: TRBJ2-1
CDR3: CAWNPGLASNEQFF

V: TRBV7-9
J: TRBJ2-6
CDR3: CASSLGTGGNSGANVLTF

V: TRBV5-1
J: TRBJ2-2
CDR3: CASSLTGIGTGELFF

V: TRBV19
J: TRBJ1-2
CDR3: CASSIVGGSTYGYTF

V: TRBV15
J: TRBJ2-5
CDR3: CATSGLAGETQYF

V: TRBV7-7
J: TRBJ2-7
CDR3: CASSPDRGGEQYF

V: TRBV10-3
J: TRBJ1-6
CDR3: CAISVQDNSPLHF

V: TRBV10-3
J: TRBJ2-3
CDR3: CAISESRTSGGYNF

V: TRBV19
J: TRBJ1-1
CDR3: CASRGDRGRLNTEAFF

V: TRBV6-5
J: TRBJ1-2
CDR3: CASRTDGTNGYTF

V: TRBV2
J: TRBJ1-4
CDR3: CASSRQGAANEKLFF

V: TRBV28
J: TRBJ1-1
CDR3: CASSLSVPGNTEAFF

V: TRBV9
J: TRBJ1-6
CDR3: CASSVWGDGNSPLHF

V: TRBV2
J: TRBJ2-3
CDR3: CASRSGELADTQYF

V: TRBV9
J: TRBJ1-1
CDR3: CASSVAVADEAFF

V: TRBV2
J: TRBJ1-5
CDR3: CASSEMRGDQPQHF

V: TRBV7-7
J: TRBJ2-7
CDR3: CASSLGGQSEQYF

V: TRBV10-2
J: TRBJ1-2
CDR3: CASSRGGLGNGYTF

V: TRBV4-2
J: TRBJ1-5
CDR3: CASSQEKGARPQHF

V: TRBV27
J: TRBJ2-2
CDR3: CASPSLHPDRAVEMDTGELFF

V: TRBV27
J: TRBJ2-2
CDR3: CASKLGGYTGELFF

V: TRBV28
J: TRBJ2-7
CDR3: CATTGKSYEQYF

V: TRBV19
J: TRBJ1-6
CDR3: CASNGQGDSPLHF

V: TRBV2
J: TRBJ2-1
CDR3: CASSGQGYEQFF

V: TRBV5-1
J: TRBJ2-1
CDR3: CASSYRTSGGHNEQFF

V: TRBV9
J: TRBJ1-5
CDR3: CASSRQGEGEQPQHF

V: TRBV5-6
J: TRBJ2-7
CDR3: CASSLTGGTGGHEQYF

V: TRBV2
J: TRBJ2-3
CDR3: CASSGSGGSDTQYF

V: TRBV7-2
J: TRBJ2-3
CDR3: CASSPGIAPDTQYF

V: TRBV2
J: TRBJ2-2
CDR3: CASSQGEVTGELFF